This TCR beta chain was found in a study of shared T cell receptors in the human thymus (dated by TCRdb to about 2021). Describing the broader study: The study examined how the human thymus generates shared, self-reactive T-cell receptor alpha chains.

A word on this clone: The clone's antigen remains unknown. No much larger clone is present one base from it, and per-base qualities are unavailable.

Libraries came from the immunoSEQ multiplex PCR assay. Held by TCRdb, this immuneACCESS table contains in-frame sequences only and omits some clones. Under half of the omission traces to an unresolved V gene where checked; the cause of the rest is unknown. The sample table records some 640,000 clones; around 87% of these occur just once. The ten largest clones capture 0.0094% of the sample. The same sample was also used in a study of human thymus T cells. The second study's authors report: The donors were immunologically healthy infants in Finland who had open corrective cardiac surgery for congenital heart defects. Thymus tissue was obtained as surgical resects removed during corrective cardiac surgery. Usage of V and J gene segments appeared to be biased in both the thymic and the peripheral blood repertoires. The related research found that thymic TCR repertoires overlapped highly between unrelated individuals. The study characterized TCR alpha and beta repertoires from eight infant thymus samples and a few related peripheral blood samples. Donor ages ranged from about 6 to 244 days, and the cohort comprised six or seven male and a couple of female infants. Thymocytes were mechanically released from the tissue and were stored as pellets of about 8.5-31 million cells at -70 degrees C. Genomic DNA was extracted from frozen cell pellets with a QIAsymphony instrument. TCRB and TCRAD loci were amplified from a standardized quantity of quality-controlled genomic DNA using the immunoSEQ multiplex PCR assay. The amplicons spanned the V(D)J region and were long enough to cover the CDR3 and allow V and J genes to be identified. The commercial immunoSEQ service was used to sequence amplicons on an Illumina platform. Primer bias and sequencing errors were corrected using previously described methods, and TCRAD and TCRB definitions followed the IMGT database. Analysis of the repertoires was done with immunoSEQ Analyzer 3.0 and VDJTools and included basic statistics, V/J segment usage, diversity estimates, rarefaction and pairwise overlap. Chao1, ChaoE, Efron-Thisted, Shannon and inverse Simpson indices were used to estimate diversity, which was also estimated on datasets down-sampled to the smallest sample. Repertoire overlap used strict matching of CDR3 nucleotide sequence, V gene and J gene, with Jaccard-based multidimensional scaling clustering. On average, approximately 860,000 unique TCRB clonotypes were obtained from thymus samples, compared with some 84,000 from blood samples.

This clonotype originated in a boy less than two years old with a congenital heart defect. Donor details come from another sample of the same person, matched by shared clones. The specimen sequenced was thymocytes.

For the CDR3, the sequence is CASSPHSRVHYGYTF. The DNA sequence is given as TGTGCCAGCAGCCCCCATTCCAGGGTGCACTATGGCTACACCTTC. The sequence links TRBV4-2 to TRBJ1-2; TRBD1 might be the D gene, on 5 matching bases. V was cut back by 4 bases and J by 3 bases, leaving a gap of 15 bases between them. CDR1 and CDR2, per the germline V gene, are LGHNA and YNFKEQ. The CDR3 starts with the cysteine, ends with the phenylalanine, and has 15 residues. CDR3 DNA is the only sequence kept; it has 45 bases, read in frame from the first base.